This paragraph reports one T cell receptor (beta chain). Its antigen is currently not known. Base qualities are not at hand, and no much larger clone is one base apart. Using the deep immunoSEQ assay, multiplex PCR amplified TCR CDR3 regions from genomic DNA. Extracted genomic DNA from each cell subset was spread evenly across all wells of several immunoSEQ 96-well plates, with each plate serving as a replicate. For sorted subsets, 150 to 250 ng of genomic DNA, equivalent to 25,000 to 35,000 T cell genomes, went into each replicate PCR. Purified libraries were measured with a Qubit 3.0 fluorometer, size-checked on a Bioanalyzer 2100, and measured again with the KAPA Library Quantification kit. A separate single-read 150-cycle Illumina NextSeq 550 flow cell was used to sequence each immunoSEQ 96-well plate. As for the original processing: Because only junctional sequences without quality scores were contained in the immunoSEQ output, filtering matching that applied to full-length reads could not be performed. To assign V/J genes and CDR3, sequences were annotated using PyIR, a Python wrapper for IgBLAST v1.9, with IMGT germline references. Reads with weak V/J assignments (E-value above 1e-6), missing CDR3, stop codons, out-of-frame junctions, or ambiguous translated residues were removed. V3J clonotypes were defined by identical inferred V gene, J gene, and CDR3 amino acid sequence. Percentage overlap between repertoires was computed as shared unique clonotypes divided by the size of the smaller repertoire. Repertoire richness was assessed with RTK rarefaction, the Chao1 estimator, and Recon v2.1 estimates of unobserved clonotypes. OLGA was used to compute generation probabilities for all TCRbeta clonotypes that the gDNA method yielded from four donors. TCRdb holds this immuneACCESS table with in-frame rearrangements only. Some clones are missing; in checked studies, unresolved V genes explain under half, and the rest has no known cause. The V and J calls and clone size are taken from that table; D and trimming were inferred from the DNA. In this sample the table shows about 1.5 million clones, 95% to 99% of which occur a single time. The ten most abundant clones make up 0.4% to 0.55% of the sample.

The CDR3, cysteine through phenylalanine, is 15 amino acids long. Here the CDR3 DNA is all that survives: 45 bases in frame from base 1. In the germline V gene, CDR1 corresponds to SGHTA and CDR2 to FQGNSA. For this chain, trimming is 2 bases at the V end and 5 bases at the J end, and the number of junction bases without a gene match is 8. This specimen belongs to a study of shared clonotypes between healthy human individuals (dated by TCRdb to the early 2020s). Background on the whole study: The cohort comprised two women and a few men aged 18 to 49 years. For each donor, three plates each were used for CD4 naive and CD4 memory, two plates were used for CD8 naive, and one plate was used for CD8 memory. To estimate repertoire size and how much clonotype sharing occurs between individuals, the study deeply sequenced the blood TCR repertoires of five healthy adults. To increase sequencing depth and limit assay-specific biases, TCR repertoire library preparation and sequencing were carried out by different laboratories using diverse techniques. Per donor, leukapheresis produced somewhere between about 0.9 and 9.5 billion PBMCs.

The donors were healthy, HIV-negative adults who had no recently reported acute infections or vaccinations. All donors were Caucasian adults living in Nashville, Tennessee, USA. CD4+ T cells were enriched by magnetic negative selection; naive cells were then positively selected on CD45RA, and the negative fraction formed the memory subset. Blood was collected by leukapheresis, and PBMCs were isolated by Ficoll-Histopaque density gradient centrifugation and then cryopreserved in liquid nitrogen vapor phase. Analytical flow cytometry was used to check the purity and quantity of each magnetically sorted T cell population. Each sorted fraction had its genomic DNA isolated and then quantified by UV absorbance on a Nanodrop 2000c. What the study reported, not specific to this receptor: Only blood was sampled, and tissue TCR repertoires likely differ from those in blood. When several donors were compared, the shared fraction of clonotypes was about 5% for naive CD4, about 4% for naive CD8, 2.3% for memory CD4, and 0.4% for memory CD8. Because the study included only a small number of donors, the genetic and exposure-history diversity represented was limited. Compared with non-shared clonotypes, clonotypes shared by all four sorted-subset donors had higher generation probabilities. Pairwise subsampling led to the expectation that sequencing depth would affect the degree of clonotype sharing among donors. Incomplete sequencing was indicated by rarefaction of sorted-subset datasets, despite the large sequencing depth. Larger estimated clonotype richness was generally found for naive subsets than for memory subsets.

The sequence derives from a man aged 30 to 39 in good health. The chain uses TRBV7-2 and TRBJ2-7, with TRBD2 matching 8 junction bases. Material: naive CD4+ T cells sorted from blood. The intended sense of this specimen's cell subset or site label: CD45RA+ positively selected. The nucleotide sequence is given as TGTGCCAGCAGCTTATACTCCGGACTAGCTAACGAGCAGTACTTC. Its product reads: CASSLYSGLANEQYF. Outside the CDR3, residues come from the reference TRBV7-2 and TRBJ2-7 proteins, so the full variable domain is: GAGVSQSPSNKVTEKGKDVELRCDPISGHTALYWYRQSLGQGLEFLIYFQGNSAPDKSGLPSDRFSAERTGGSVSTLTIQRTQQEDSAVYLCASSLYSGLANEQYFGPGTRLTVT.